A single sample gave rise to the 26 T cell receptor beta chains below, sequenced in a study of PD-1 blockade in classical Hodgkin lymphoma. Brentuximab vedotin exposure varied among the patients, all of whom had relapsed after autologous stem cell transplantation. The protocol was immunoSEQ multiplex PCR, while the TCRdb copy is restricted to in-frame clones and leaves out a portion. The table has 35,000 or so clones, less than 85% seen once; the top ten hold less than 20%. The sequencing used peripheral blood mononuclear cells (PBMCs), collected before the second cycle of nivolumab. All receptors derive from a human donor with classical Hodgkin lymphoma.

This clone was seen once. V usage is TRBV18 and J usage is TRBJ1-6; D remains unclear. Deletions cut 3 bases from V and 9 bases from J, with 12 bases between. This CDR3 comprises 14 residues. CDR1 and CDR2 (germline): KGHSH, LQKENI. The CDR3 DNA is TGTGCCAGCTCACCTTGGTCGGGGATTTCACCCCTCCACTTT. Translated, it gives CASSPWSGISPLHF.

The rearrangement links TRBV7-9 to TRBJ1-1; the D gene is possibly TRBD1 (5 bases). This CDR3 contains 15 residues. CDR1 and CDR2 (germline): SEHNR, FQNEAQ (reference sequence). Between the trimmed V and J ends, which lost 2 bases and 1 base, there was a span of 11 bases. CDR3: CASSLRGRANTEAFF. The CDR3 nucleotides read TGTGCCAGCAGCTTAAGGGGCAGGGCGAACACTGAAGCTTTCTTT.

The chain joins TRBV4-1 to TRBJ2-5, with D tentatively TRBD1 (8 bases). The CDR3 totals 15 residues. Per germline, CDR1 MGHRA and CDR2 YSYEKL. With 4 bases removed from V and 4 bases from J, the gap between germline ends came to 16 bases. The CDR3 spells CASSPLQGEGETQYF. The CDR3 DNA is TGCGCCAGCAGCCCATTACAGGGGGAGGGAGAGACCCAGTACTTC.

J is TRBJ2-4 and V is TRBV6-6, with 9 bases that match TRBD1. Trimming took 2 bases from V and 8 from J; bases not matched to a gene: 10. CDR3 length: 16 residues. Germline V gene lookup returns CDR1 MNHNY and CDR2 SVGAGI (reference sequence). CDR3 in DNA: TGTGCCAGCAGTTACCCCAAGACAGGGGGAACTGACATTCAGTACTTC. It translates to CASSYPKTGGTDIQYF.

The V gene is TRBV10-3, the J gene TRBJ2-2; D is perhaps TRBD1 or TRBD2 (5 bases each). The CDR3 sequence is 17 residues long. Germline CDR1 ENHRY, CDR2 SYGVKD. The germline V and J ends were trimmed by 6 bases and 1 base, with 18 bases remaining between them. The CDR3 region has the DNA TGTGCCATCAGGACCGGGACCGATTTCCAGAACACCGGGGAGCTGTTTTTT. It translates to CAIRTGTDFQNTGELFF.

The chain joins TRBV6-1 to TRBJ1-1; D ambiguous. Germline V gives CDR1 MNHNS, CDR2 SASEGT. Trimming removed 1 base at V and 8 bases at J, with 8 bases between. The CDR3 loop spans 12 amino acids. As DNA, the CDR3 is TGTGCCAGCAGTGAAGAGACCCCGGAAGCTTTCTTT. This sequence encodes CASSEETPEAFF.

The rearrangement joins TRBV7-9 to TRBJ2-1; 12 bases align to TRBD2. The CDR3 spans 15 residues. J lost 9 bases, V lost 4 bases, and 7 bases had no gene match. Germline V gene sequence: CDR1 SEHNR, CDR2 FQNEAQ (reference sequence). The CDR3 DNA follows: TGTGCCAGCAGCTCCTCTAGCGGGGGGGCCTCTGAGCAGTTCTTC. Protein sequence: CASSSSSGGASEQFF.

This chain connects TRBV5-1 to TRBJ2-3; D might be TRBD2 (6 bases). From germline, CDR1 is SGHRS and CDR2 YFSETQ. The CDR3 is 14 residues long. Trimming pared 4 bases from V and 6 bases from J, leaving 15 bases between. The CDR3 nucleotides read TGCGCCAGCAGCCCGGGACTCCAGTCCGATACGCAGTATTTT. Protein sequence: CASSPGLQSDTQYF.

V and J are TRBV11-2 and TRBJ2-2, with TRBD2 matching 10 bases. Germline-derived CDR1 and CDR2 are SGHAT and FQNNGV. The ends lost 5 bases at V and 3 bases at J; junction bases unmatched: 6. CDR3 length: 16 amino acids. The CDR3 DNA sequence: TGTGCCAGCAGCGTCCTAGCGGGGGCACACACCGGGGAGCTGTTTTTT. Protein sequence: CASSVLAGAHTGELFF.

This chain links TRBV29-1 with TRBJ1-2; D remains ambiguous. Germline CDR1 reads SQVTM; CDR2 reads ANQGSEA. CDR3 length equals 12 residues. With 7 bases removed from V and 4 bases from J, the gap between germline ends came to 13 bases. The CDR3 DNA is TGCAGCGGGATTCAAGGGCCCTATGGCTACACCTTC. This sequence encodes CSGIQGPYGYTF.

This chain joins TRBV15 and TRBJ2-3, with 8 positions matching TRBD2. The CDR3 spans 15 residues. V gave up 5 bases and J gave up 5 bases; unmatched junction bases: 9. Germline V lookup: CDR1 LNHNV, CDR2 YYDKDF (reference sequence). CDR3 in amino acids: CATSWGLELEDTQYF. The CDR3, as DNA: TGTGCCACCAGCTGGGGACTAGAGTTAGAAGATACGCAGTATTTT.

The genes are TRBV7-2 and TRBJ2-2, with TRBD2 matching 8 bases. CDR3 length: 14 residues. The V gene's germline CDR1 is SGHTA and CDR2 FQGNSA. With V trimmed by 5 bases and J by 7 bases, 6 bases remained unmatched. CDR3 residues: CASSVGGAGGELFF. In DNA form, the CDR3 reads TGTGCCAGCAGCGTCGGGGGGGCAGGCGGGGAGCTGTTTTTT.

This chain uses TRBV5-8 with TRBJ2-2; a possible D gene is TRBD1 (6 bases). CDR3 length: 15 residues. Germline CDR1 and CDR2: SGHTS and YDEGEE. V was pared by 0 bases and J by 2 bases, with 8 bases between. CDR3 sequence reads: CASSLEQGNTGELFF. The CDR3 DNA reads TGTGCCAGCAGCTTGGAACAGGGCAACACCGGGGAGCTGTTTTTT. Full variable domain (missing parts from reference TRBV5-8 and TRBJ2-2): EAGVTQSPTHLIKTRGQQATLRCSPISGHTSVYWYQQALGLGLQFLLWYDEGEERNRGNFPPRFSGRQFPNYSSELNVNALELEDSALYLCASSLEQGNTGELFFGEGSRLTVL.

The chain combines TRBV5-1 with TRBJ2-3; D gene unclear. The CDR3 consists of 12 residues. V was pared by 0 bases and J by 6 bases, with 5 bases between. The germline CDR1 and CDR2 sequences are SGHRS and YFSETQ. DNA for the CDR3: TGCGCCAGCAGCTTGGCCGGTGATACGCAGTATTTT. It codes for CASSLAGDTQYF.

The rearrangement joins TRBV11-2 to TRBJ2-2; TRBD2 is a possible D gene (7 bases). Trimming cost V 3 bases and J 2 bases, with 10 bases left between them. The CDR3 spans 15 residues. Germline V gene data show CDR1 as SGHAT and CDR2 as FQNNGV. CDR3 coding DNA: TGTGCCAGCAGCTTGAGGGGGGGAAACACCGGGGAGCTGTTTTTT. As protein: CASSLRGGNTGELFF.

In its sample, this clone was seen once. The V and J genes are TRBV27 and TRBJ1-2; no clear D gene. V gave up 2 bases and J gave up 4 bases, with 14 bases separating them. There are 15 residues in the CDR3. The germline CDR1 and CDR2 sequences are MNHEY and SMNVEV (reference sequence). The DNA of the CDR3 is TGTGCCAGCAGTTTAAAAGTTTCGGTACCCTATGGCTACACCTTC. This sequence encodes CASSLKVSVPYGYTF.

The chain couples TRBV4-3 to TRBJ2-3; D might be TRBD1 (5 bases). This CDR3 contains 16 residues. The germline V gene encodes CDR1 LGHNA and CDR2 YSLEER. V lost 0 bases to trimming and J lost 3 bases, with 13 bases between them. The DNA for the CDR3 is TGCGCCAGCAGCCAAGATGGCGACCGACAGACAGATACGCAGTATTTT. Its translation: CASSQDGDRQTDTQYF.

The rearrangement links TRBV30 to TRBJ2-7; D remains unclear. The CDR3 runs to 11 residues. Trimming left V 1 base short and J 5 bases short, with 6 bases between. Germline assignment: CDR1 GTSNPN and CDR2 SVGIG (reference sequence). In DNA, the CDR3 is TGTGCCTGGAGTGAGGGAAACGAGCAGTACTTC. It translates to CAWSEGNEQYF.

This clone occurred once. The chain uses TRBV15 and TRBJ1-4; D remains ambiguous. Germline CDR1 and CDR2: LNHNV and YYDKDF (reference sequence). Trimming left V 5 bases short and J 8 bases short, with 18 bases between. This CDR3 has 15 amino acids. The CDR3 nucleotides are TGTGCCACCAGCCCACCCGACAAGATTGGCGAAAAACTGTTTTTT. This sequence encodes CATSPPDKIGEKLFF.

This chain joins TRBV6-5 and TRBJ1-2; the match to TRBD1 covers 7 bases. Germline-derived CDR1 and CDR2 are MNHEY and SVGAGI. V lost 4 bases, J lost 4 bases, and 12 bases stayed unmatched. The CDR3 is 16 residues long. The CDR3: CASSSLYAGQLYGYTF. In DNA form, the CDR3 reads TGTGCCAGCAGTTCCCTTTACGCGGGACAGCTCTATGGCTACACCTTC.

The chain employs TRBV21-1 and TRBJ2-1; TRBD1 is the table's D call, not checked against the DNA. TRBV21-1 is deemed a pseudogene. The CDR3 runs to 15 residues. CDR3 region: CASSKWPGSYNEQFF. The CDR3 DNA sequence: TGTGCCAGCAGCAAATGGCCAGGGTCTTACAATGAGCAGTTCTTC.

The gene calls are TRBV10-3 and TRBJ2-7; possibly TRBD1 for D (7 bases). CDR1 is ENHRY, CDR2 SYGVKD, per germline. The CDR3 is 12 residues long. The V gene lost 6 bases and the J gene lost 4 bases, with 10 bases spanning the gap. The CDR3 DNA is TGTGCCATCAGGGCAGGGGGGTACGAGCAGTACTTC. The encoded protein is CAIRAGGYEQYF.

V usage is TRBV19 and J usage is TRBJ1-4; D unclear. This CDR3 is built from 15 residues. The germline V gene encodes CDR1 LNHDA and CDR2 SQIVND (reference sequence). V dropped 5 bases and J dropped 0 bases, with 10 bases sitting between them. CDR3: CASSSEHSTNEKLFF. The CDR3 DNA reads TGTGCCAGTAGTTCGGAGCATTCAACTAATGAAAAACTGTTTTTT.

The rearrangement links TRBV5-1 to TRBJ2-2, with 8 bases lining up with TRBD1. CDR1 and CDR2 (germline): SGHRS, YFSETQ. The CDR3 is 15 residues long. V was pared by 4 bases and J by 2 bases, with 4 bases of the junction left unmatched. CDR3 bases: TGCGCCAGCAGCAAGGACAGGGTTAACACCGGGGAGCTGTTTTTT. Its protein product is CASSKDRVNTGELFF.

The chain employs TRBV11-2 and TRBJ2-7; the match to TRBD2 covers 8 bases. Per germline, CDR1 SGHAT and CDR2 FQNNGV. Losses at the gene ends were 5 bases for V and 4 bases for J; bases not matched to a gene: 13. This CDR3 contains 16 residues. The CDR3 spells CASSQAGGSEVYEQYF. The CDR3 DNA follows: TGTGCCAGCAGCCAGGCGGGGGGCTCTGAAGTGTACGAGCAGTACTTC.

The gene calls are TRBV5-1 and TRBJ2-5, with TRBD2 matching 9 bases. The trim removed 7 bases at V and 2 bases at J, leaving 9 bases unmatched. This CDR3 has 15 residues. Germline lookup yields CDR1 SGHRS and CDR2 YFSETQ. The CDR3 bases are TGCGCCAGCCGCGGGGGGGGCGTGGCACAAGAGACCCAGTACTTC. It yields the protein CASRGGGVAQETQYF.